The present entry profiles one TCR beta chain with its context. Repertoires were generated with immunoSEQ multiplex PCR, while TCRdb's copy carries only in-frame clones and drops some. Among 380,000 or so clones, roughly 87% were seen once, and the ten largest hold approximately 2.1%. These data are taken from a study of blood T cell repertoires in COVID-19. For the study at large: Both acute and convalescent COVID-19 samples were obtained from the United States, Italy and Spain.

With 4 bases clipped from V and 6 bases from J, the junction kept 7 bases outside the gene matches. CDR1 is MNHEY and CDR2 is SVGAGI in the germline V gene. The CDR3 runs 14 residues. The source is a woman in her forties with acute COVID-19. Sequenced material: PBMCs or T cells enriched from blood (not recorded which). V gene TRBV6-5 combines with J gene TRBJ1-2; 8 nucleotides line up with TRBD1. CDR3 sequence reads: CASSSQQGANGYTF. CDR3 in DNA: TGTGCCAGCAGTTCCCAGCAGGGGGCCAATGGCTACACCTTC.